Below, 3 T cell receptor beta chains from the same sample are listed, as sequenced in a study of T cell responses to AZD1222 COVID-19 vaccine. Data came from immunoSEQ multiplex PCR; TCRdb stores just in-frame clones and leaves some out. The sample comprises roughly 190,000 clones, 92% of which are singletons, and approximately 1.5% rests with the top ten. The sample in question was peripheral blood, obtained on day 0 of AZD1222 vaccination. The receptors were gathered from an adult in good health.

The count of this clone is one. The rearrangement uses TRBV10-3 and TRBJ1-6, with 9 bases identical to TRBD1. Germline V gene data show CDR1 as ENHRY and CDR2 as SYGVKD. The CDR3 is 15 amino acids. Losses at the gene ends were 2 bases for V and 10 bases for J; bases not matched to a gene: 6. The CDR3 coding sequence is TGTGCCATCAGTGAGGCGGGACAGGGTGGGTCACCCCTCCACTTT. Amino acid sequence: CAISEAGQGGSPLHF.

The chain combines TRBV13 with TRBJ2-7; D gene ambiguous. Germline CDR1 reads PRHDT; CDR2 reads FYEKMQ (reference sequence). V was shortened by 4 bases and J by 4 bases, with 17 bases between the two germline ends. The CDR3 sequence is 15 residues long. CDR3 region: CASSSPIVAGYEQYF. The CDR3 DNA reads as TGTGCCAGCAGCTCCCCAATCGTCGCAGGTTACGAGCAGTACTTC.

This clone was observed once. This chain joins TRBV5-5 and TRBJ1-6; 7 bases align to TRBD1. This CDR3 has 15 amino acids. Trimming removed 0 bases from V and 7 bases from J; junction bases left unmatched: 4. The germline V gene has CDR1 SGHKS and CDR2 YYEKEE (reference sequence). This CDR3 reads CASSLDWTGNSPLHF. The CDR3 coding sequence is TGTGCCAGCAGCTTGGACTGGACAGGAAATTCACCCCTCCACTTT.